The T cell receptor beta chain under discussion was sequenced for a study of monozygotic twins with inflammatory bowel disease. From the 5' RACE reads, TCRdb lists one entry per CDR3 protein and no DNA. This sample lists approximately 330,000 distinct CDR3 sequences; its ten largest clones have approximately 2%. The CDR3 spans 14 residues. The germline gives CDR1 MGHRA, CDR2 YSYEKL. The receptor was derived from a human donor with ulcerative colitis or Crohn's disease, or a healthy co-twin of an affected twin (not recorded which). The specimen was blood. This chain links TRBV4-1 with TRBJ2-1; there is no DNA to check the TCRdb D call of TRBD2. The CDR3 loop is CASTLRGGRDEQFF.